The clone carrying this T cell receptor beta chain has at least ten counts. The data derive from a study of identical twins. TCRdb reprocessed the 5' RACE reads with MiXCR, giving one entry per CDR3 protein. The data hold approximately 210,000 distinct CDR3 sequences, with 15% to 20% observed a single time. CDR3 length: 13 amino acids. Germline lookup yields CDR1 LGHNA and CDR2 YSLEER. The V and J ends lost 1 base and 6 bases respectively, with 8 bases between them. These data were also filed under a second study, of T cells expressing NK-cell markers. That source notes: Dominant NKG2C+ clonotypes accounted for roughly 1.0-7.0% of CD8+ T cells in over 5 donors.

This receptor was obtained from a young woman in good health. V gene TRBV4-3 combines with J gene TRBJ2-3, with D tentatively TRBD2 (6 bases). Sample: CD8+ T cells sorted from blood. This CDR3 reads CASSQVRGDTQYF. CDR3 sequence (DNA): TGCGCCAGCAGCCAAGTTCGGGGGGATACGCAGTATTTT.